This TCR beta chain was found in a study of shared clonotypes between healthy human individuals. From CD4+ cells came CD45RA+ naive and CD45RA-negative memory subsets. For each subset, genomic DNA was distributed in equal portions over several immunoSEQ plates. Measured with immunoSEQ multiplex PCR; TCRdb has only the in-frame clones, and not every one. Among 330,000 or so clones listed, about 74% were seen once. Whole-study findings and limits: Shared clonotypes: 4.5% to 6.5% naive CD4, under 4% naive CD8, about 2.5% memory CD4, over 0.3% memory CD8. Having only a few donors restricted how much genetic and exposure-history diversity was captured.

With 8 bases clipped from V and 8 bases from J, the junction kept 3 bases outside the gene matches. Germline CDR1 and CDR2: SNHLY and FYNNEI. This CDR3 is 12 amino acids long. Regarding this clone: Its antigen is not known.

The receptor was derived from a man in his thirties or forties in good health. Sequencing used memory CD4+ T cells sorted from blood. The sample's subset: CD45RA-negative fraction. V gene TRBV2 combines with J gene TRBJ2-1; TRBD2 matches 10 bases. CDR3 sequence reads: CASSGLADEQFF. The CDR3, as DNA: TGTGCCAGCTCAGGACTAGCGGATGAGCAGTTCTTC.